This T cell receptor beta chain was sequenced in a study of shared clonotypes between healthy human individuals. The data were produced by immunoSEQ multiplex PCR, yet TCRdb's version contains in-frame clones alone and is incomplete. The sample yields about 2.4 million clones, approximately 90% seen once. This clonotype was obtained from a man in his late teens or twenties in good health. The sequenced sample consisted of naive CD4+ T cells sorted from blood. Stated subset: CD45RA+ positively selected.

CDR3 nucleotide sequence: TGTGCCATCTGTAGTACACCGGGCGATGAGCAGTTCTTC. Translating it yields CAICSTPGDEQFF. The genes are TRBV10-3 and TRBJ2-1; D is uncertain. The CDR3 loop spans 13 amino acids. V was pared by 8 bases and J by 8 bases, with 16 bases between. In germline, CDR1 is ENHRY, CDR2 SYGVKD.